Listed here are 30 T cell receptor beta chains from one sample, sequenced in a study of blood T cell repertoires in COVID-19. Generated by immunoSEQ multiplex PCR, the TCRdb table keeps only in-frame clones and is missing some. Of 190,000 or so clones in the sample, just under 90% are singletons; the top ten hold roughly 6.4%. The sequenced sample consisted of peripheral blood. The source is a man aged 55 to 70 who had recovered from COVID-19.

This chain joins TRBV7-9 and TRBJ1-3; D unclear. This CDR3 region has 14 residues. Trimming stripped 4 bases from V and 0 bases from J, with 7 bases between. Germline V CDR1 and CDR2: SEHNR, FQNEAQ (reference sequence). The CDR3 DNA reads TGTGCCAGCAGCTCCCTCAGCTCTGGAAACACCATATATTTT. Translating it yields CASSSLSSGNTIYF.

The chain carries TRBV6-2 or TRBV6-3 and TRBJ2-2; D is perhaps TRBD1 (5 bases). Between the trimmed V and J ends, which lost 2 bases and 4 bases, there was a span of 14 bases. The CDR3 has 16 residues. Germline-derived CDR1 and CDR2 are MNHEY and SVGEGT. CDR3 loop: CASSYSRGTLTGELFF. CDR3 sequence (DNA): TGTGCCAGCAGTTACAGTAGGGGAACTCTCACCGGGGAGCTGTTTTTT.

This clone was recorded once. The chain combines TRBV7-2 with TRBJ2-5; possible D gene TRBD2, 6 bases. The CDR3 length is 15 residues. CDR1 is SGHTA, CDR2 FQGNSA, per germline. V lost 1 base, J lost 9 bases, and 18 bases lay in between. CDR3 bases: TGTGCCAGCAGCTTAGGTGCACTAGCTCCATGGGCCCAGTACTTC. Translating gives CASSLGALAPWAQYF. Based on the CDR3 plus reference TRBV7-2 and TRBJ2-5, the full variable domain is GAGVSQSPSNKVTEKGKDVELRCDPISGHTALYWYRQSLGQGLEFLIYFQGNSAPDKSGLPSDRFSAERTGGSVSTLTIQRTQQEDSAVYLCASSLGALAPWAQYFGPGTRLLVL.

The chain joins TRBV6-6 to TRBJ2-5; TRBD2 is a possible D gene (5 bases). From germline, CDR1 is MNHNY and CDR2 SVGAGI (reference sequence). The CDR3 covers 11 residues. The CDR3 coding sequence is TGTTCCTCGGCTAGCCTAGAGACCCAGTACTTC. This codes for CSSASLETQYF.

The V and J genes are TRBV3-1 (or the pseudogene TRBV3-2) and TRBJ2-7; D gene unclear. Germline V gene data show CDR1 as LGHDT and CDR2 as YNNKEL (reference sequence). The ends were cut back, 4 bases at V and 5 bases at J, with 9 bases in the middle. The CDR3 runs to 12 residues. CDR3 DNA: TGTGCCAGCAGCCCTCTGGGCGACGAGCAGTACTTC. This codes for CASSPLGDEQYF.

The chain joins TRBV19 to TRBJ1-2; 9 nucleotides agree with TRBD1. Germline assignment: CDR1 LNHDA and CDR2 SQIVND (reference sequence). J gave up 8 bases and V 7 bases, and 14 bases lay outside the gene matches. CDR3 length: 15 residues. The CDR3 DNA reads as TGTGCCAGTACCTCCGGGACAGGGTCTTTCAAGGGCTACACCTTC. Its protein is CASTSGTGSFKGYTF. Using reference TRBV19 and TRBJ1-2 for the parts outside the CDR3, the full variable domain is DGGITQSPKYLFRKEGQNVTLSCEQNLNHDAMYWYRQDPGQGLRLIYYSQIVNDFQKGDIAEGYSVSREKKESFPLTVTSAQKNPTAFYLCASTSGTGSFKGYTFGSGTRLTVV.

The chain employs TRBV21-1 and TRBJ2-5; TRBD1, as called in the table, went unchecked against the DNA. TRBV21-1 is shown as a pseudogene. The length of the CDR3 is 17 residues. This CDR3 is CASSRHCGTGIRETQYF. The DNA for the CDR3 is TGTGCCAGCAGCAGACACTGCGGGACAGGTATACGAGAGACCCAGTACTTC.

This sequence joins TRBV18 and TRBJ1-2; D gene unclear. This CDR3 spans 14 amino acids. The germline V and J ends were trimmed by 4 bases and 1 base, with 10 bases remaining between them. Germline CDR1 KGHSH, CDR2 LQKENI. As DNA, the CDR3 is TGTGCCAGCTCACAAGAGCCCCTTAACTATGGCTACACCTTC. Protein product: CASSQEPLNYGYTF.

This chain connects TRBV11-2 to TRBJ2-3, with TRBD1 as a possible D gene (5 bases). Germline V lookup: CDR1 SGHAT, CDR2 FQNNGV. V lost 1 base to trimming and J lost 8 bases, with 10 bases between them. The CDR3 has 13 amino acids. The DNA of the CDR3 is TGTGCCAGCAGCTTAGTGTCGCAGGGTACGCAGTATTTT. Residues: CASSLVSQGTQYF.

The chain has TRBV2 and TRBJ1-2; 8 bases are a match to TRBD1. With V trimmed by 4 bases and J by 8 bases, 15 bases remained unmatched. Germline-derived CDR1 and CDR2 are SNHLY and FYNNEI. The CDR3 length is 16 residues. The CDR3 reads CASSGPVGTGRRGYTF. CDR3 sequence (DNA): TGTGCCAGCAGTGGGCCGGTCGGGACAGGTCGACGGGGCTACACCTTC.

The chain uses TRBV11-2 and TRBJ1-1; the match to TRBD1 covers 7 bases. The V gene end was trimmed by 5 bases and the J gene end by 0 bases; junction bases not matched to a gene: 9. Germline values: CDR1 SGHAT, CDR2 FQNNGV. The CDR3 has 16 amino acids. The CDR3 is CASSVAGGLMNTEAFF. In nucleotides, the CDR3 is TGTGCCAGCAGCGTCGCAGGGGGATTGATGAACACTGAAGCTTTCTTT.

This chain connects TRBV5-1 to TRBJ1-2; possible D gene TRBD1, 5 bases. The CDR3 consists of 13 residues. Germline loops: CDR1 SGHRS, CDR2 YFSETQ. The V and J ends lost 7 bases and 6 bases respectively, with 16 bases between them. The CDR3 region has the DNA TGCGCCAGCTCTGAGGACACCCTCGATGGCTACACCTTC. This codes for CASSEDTLDGYTF. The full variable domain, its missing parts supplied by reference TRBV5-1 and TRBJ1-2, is KAGVTQTPRYLIKTRGQQVTLSCSPISGHRSVSWYQQTPGQGLQFLFEYFSETQRNKGNFPGRFSGRQFSNSRSEMNVSTLELGDSALYLCASSEDTLDGYTFGSGTRLTVV.

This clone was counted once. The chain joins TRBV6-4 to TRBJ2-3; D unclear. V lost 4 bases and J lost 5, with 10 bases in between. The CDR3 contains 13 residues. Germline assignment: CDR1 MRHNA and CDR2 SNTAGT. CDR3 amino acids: CASSGQAGDTQYF. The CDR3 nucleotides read TGTGCCAGCAGTGGGCAGGCTGGAGATACGCAGTATTTT.

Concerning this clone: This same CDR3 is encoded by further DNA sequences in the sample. The CDR3 reads CASSLTSGSYNEQFF. The CDR3 DNA sequence: TGCGCCAGCAGCTTGACTAGCGGCTCCTACAATGAGCAGTTCTTC. This rearrangement joins TRBV5-1 to TRBJ2-1; 8 bases are a match to TRBD2. Germline CDR1 reads SGHRS; CDR2 reads YFSETQ. V shed 1 base and J 0 bases; nucleotides not matched to a gene: 0. The CDR3 runs 15 residues.

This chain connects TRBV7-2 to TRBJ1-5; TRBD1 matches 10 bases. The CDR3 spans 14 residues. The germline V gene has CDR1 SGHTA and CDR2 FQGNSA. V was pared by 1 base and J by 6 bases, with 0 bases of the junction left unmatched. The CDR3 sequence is CASSLGDRGQPQHF. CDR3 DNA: TGTGCCAGCAGCTTAGGGGACAGGGGTCAGCCCCAGCATTTT.

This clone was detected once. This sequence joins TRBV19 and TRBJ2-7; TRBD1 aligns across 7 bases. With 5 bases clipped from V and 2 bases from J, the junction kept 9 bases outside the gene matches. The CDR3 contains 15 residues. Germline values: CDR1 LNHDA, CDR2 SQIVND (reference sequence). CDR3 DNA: TGTGCCAGTAGTCATCGTGGGCAGGGGGCCTACGAGCAGTACTTC. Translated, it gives CASSHRGQGAYEQYF.

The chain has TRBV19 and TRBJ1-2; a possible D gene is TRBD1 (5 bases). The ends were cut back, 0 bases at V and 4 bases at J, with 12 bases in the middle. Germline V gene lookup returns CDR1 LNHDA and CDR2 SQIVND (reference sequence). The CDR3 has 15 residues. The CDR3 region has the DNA TGTGCCAGTAGTATAGACAGGGAAAGTTTCTATGGCTACACCTTC. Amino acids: CASSIDRESFYGYTF. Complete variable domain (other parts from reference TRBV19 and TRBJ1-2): DGGITQSPKYLFRKEGQNVTLSCEQNLNHDAMYWYRQDPGQGLRLIYYSQIVNDFQKGDIAEGYSVSREKKESFPLTVTSAQKNPTAFYLCASSIDRESFYGYTFGSGTRLTVV.

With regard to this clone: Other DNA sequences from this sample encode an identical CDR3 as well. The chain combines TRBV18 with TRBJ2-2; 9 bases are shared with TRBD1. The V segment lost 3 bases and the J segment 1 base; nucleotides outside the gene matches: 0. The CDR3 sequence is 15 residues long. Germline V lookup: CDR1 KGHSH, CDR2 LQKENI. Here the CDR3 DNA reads TGTGCCAGCTCACCGACAGGGGGGAACACCGGGGAGCTGTTTTTT. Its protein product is CASSPTGGNTGELFF.

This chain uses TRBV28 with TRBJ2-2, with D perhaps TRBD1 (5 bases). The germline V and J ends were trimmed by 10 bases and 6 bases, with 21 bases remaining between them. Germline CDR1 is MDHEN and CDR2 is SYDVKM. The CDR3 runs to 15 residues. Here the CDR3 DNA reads TGTGCCACCAGGCGACCAAAGGGGTTTTCCGGGGAGCTGTTTTTT. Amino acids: CATRRPKGFSGELFF.

The CDR3 DNA sequence: TGTGCCAGTAGGCCGGGACAGTTTGAAGGCACTGAAGCTTTCTTT. Its translation: CASRPGQFEGTEAFF. The chain has TRBV19 and TRBJ1-1, with 7 nucleotides matching TRBD1. The CDR3 contains 15 residues. Unmatched junction bases numbered 11, after V lost 6 bases and J lost 4 bases. Germline lookup yields CDR1 LNHDA and CDR2 SQIVND (reference sequence).

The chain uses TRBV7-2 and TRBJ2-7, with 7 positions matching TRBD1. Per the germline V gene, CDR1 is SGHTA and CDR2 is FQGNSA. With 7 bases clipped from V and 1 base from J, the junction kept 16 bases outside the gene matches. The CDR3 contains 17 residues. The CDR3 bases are TGTGCCAGCATGAGGGAGACAGGGACCCATATTTCCTACGAGCAGTACTTC. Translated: CASMRETGTHISYEQYF.

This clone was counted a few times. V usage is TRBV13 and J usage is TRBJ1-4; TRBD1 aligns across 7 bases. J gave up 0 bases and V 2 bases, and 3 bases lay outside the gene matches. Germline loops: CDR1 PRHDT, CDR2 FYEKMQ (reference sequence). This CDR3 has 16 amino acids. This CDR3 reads CASSLSQGATNEKLFF. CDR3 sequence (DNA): TGTGCCAGCAGCTTATCGCAGGGGGCAACTAATGAAAAACTGTTTTTT.

In DNA, the CDR3 is TGTGCCAGCAGCGTTGCGGGGGCGGGGAGCAATCAGCCCCAGCATTTT. Translation: CASSVAGAGSNQPQHF. The rearrangement joins TRBV6-2 or TRBV6-3 to TRBJ1-5, with D perhaps matching TRBD1 (6 bases). The V end lost 6 bases, the J end lost 1 base, and 16 bases lay between the germline ends. The V gene's germline CDR1 is MNHEY and CDR2 SVGEGT. CDR3 length: 16 amino acids.

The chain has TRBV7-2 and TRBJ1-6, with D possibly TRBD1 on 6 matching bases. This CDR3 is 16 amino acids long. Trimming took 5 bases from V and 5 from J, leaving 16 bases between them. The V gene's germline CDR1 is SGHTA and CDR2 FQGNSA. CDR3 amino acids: CASSPRRGGNNSPLHF. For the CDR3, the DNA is TGTGCCAGCAGCCCCCGGAGGGGGGGCAATAATTCACCCCTCCACTTT.

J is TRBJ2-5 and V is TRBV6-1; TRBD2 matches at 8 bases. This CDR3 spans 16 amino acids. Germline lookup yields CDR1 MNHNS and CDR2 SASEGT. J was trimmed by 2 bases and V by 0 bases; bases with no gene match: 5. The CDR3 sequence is CASSEAIAGGQETQYF. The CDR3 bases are TGTGCCAGCAGTGAAGCAATTGCGGGAGGTCAAGAGACCCAGTACTTC.

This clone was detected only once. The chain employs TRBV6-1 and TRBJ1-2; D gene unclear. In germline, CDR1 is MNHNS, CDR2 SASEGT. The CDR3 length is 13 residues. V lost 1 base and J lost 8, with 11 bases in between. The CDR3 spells CASSEGANWGYTF. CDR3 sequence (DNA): TGTGCCAGCAGTGAAGGGGCAAATTGGGGCTACACCTTC.

The CDR3 DNA reads TGTGCCAGCAGCTTCAGCGGGGGCTGGGATACGCAGTATTTT. It specifies CASSFSGGWDTQYF. The chain is built from TRBV7-3 and TRBJ2-3, with 8 bases matching TRBD2. Trimming cost V 3 bases and J 6 bases; bases outside gene matches: 5. The CDR3 runs to 14 residues. Per germline, CDR1 SGHTA and CDR2 FQGTGA. The full variable domain, in which reference TRBV7-3 and TRBJ2-3 provide the parts outside the CDR3, is GAGVSQTPSNKVTEKGKYVELRCDPISGHTALYWYRQSLGQGPEFLIYFQGTGAADDSGLPNDRFFAVRPEGSVSTLKIQRTERGDSAVYLCASSFSGGWDTQYFGPGTRLTVL.

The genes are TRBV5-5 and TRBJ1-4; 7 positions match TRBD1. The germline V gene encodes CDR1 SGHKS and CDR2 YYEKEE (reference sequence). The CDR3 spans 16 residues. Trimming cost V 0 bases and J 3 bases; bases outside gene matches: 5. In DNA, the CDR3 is TGTGCCAGCAGCTTGGCCCTAGACAGGGCTAATGAAAAACTGTTTTTT. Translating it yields CASSLALDRANEKLFF.

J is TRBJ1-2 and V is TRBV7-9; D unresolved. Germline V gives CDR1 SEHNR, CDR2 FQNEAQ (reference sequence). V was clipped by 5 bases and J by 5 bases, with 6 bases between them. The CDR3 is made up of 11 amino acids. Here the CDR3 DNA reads TGTGCCAGCAGCCGGGATTATGGCTACACCTTC. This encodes CASSRDYGYTF.

The CDR3 spells CASSLEGGSHYGYTF. The CDR3 region has the DNA TGCGCCAGCAGCTTGGAAGGGGGCAGTCACTATGGCTACACCTTC. This rearrangement joins TRBV5-1 to TRBJ1-2, with TRBD1 matching 7 bases. V lost 0 bases and J lost 3; bases outside the gene matches: 5. The CDR3 has 15 residues. Germline loops: CDR1 SGHRS, CDR2 YFSETQ.